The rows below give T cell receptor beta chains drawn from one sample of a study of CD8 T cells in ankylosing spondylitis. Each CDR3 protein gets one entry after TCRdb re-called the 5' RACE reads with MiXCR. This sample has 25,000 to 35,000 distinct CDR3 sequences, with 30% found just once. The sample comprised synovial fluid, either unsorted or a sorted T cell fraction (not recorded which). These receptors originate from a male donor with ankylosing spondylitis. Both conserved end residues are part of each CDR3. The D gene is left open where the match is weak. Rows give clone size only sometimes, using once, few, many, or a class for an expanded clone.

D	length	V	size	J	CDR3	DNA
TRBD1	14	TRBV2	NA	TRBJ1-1	CASSWTGGDTEAFF	TGTGCCAGCAGTTGGACAGGGGGCGACACTGAAGCTTTCTTT
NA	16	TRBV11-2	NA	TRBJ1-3	CASSLDPGVDGNTIYF	TGTGCCAGCAGCTTAGATCCCGGGGTGGATGGAAACACCATATATTTT
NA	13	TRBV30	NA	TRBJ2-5	CAWRQLGEETQYF	TGTGCCTGGAGACAACTAGGAGAAGAGACCCAGTACTTC
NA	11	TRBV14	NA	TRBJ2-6	CASGGANVLTF	TGTGCCAGCGGGGGGGCCAACGTCCTGACTTTC
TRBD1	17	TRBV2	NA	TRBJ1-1	CASTITGTGTLGTEAFF	TGTGCCAGCACTATTACGGGGACAGGGACCCTAGGGACTGAAGCTTTCTTT
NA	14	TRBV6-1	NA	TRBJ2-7	CASSGRGASYEQYF	TGTGCAAGCAGTGGCCGGGGGGCCTCCTACGAGCAGTACTTC
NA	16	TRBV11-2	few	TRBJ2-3	CASSALRVASTDTQYF	TGTGCCAGCAGCGCCTTGAGGGTCGCTAGCACAGATACGCAGTATTTT
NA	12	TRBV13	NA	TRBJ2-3	CASSKRTDTQYF	TGTGCCAGCAGTAAGCGAACAGATACGCAGTATTTT
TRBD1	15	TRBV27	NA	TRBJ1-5	CASSLTGGLEKPQHF	TGTGCCAGCAGTTTGACAGGGGGCTTGGAGAAGCCCCAGCATTTT
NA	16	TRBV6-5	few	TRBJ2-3	CASSYDGLTSTDTQYF	TGTGCCAGCAGTTATGATGGACTTACAAGCACAGATACGCAGTATTTT
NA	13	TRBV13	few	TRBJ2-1	CASSPRTYNEQFF	TGTGCCAGCAGCCCGCGGACGTACAATGAGCAGTTCTTC
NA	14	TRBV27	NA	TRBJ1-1	CASSPRVGGTEAFF	TGTGCCAGCAGTCCTCGGGTAGGCGGGACTGAAGCTTTCTTT
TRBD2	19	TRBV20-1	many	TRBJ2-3	CSAKPLGTSGTGITDTQYF	TGCAGTGCTAAACCCCTAGGGACTAGCGGGACTGGGATCACAGATACGCAGTATTTT
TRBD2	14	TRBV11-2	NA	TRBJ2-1	CASNAGGPYNEQFF	TGTGCCAGCAACGCGGGAGGGCCTTACAATGAGCAGTTCTTC
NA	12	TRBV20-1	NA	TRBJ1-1	CSYGGLDTEAFF	TGCAGTTACGGGGGCCTAGACACTGAAGCTTTCTTT
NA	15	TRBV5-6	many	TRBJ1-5	CASSSTGGNNQPQHF	TGTGCCAGCAGTTCGACAGGAGGAAATAATCAGCCCCAGCATTTT
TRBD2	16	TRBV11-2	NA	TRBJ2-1	CASSLDSSGYYNEQFF	TGTGCCAGCAGCTTAGATTCTAGCGGTTACTACAATGAGCAGTTCTTC
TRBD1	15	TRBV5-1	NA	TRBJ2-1	CASSPDRGMNNEQFF	TGCGCCAGCAGCCCGGACAGGGGTATGAACAATGAGCAGTTCTTC
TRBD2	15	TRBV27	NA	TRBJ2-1	CASSSWASGRNEQFF	TGTGCCAGCAGTTCTTGGGCTAGCGGGAGGAATGAGCAGTTCTTC
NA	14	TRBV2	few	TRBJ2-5	CASGDSGPQETQYF	TGTGCCAGCGGGGATTCGGGACCACAAGAGACCCAGTACTTC
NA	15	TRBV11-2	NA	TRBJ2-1	CASSFDGSAYNEQFF	TGTGCCAGCAGCTTCGACGGGAGTGCTTACAATGAGCAGTTCTTC
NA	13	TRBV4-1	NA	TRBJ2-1	CASSQDKTLEQFF	TGCGCCAGCAGCCAAGATAAGACTCTGGAGCAGTTCTTC
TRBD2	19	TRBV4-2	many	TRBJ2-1	CASSPTLGLAASSYNEQFF	TGTGCCAGCAGCCCCACCCTGGGACTAGCGGCCAGCTCCTACAATGAGCAGTTCTTC
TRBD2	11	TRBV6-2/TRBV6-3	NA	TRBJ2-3	CASRTGGTQYF	TGTGCCAGCAGAACGGGGGGTACGCAGTATTTT
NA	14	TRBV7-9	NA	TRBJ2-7	CASSFTPATSEQYF	TGTGCCAGCAGCTTCACCCCGGCCACCTCCGAGCAGTACTTC
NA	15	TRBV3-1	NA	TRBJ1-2	CASSRRQGSDYGYTF	TGTGCCAGCAGCCGGAGGCAGGGAAGTGACTATGGCTACACCTTC
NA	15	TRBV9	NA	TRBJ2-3	CASSVNPGEADTQYF	TGTGCCAGCAGCGTAAATCCCGGGGAGGCAGATACGCAGTATTTT
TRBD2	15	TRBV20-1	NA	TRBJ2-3	CSAHRESAGRNTQYF	TGCAGTGCTCATAGGGAGTCAGCGGGAAGGAATACGCAGTATTTT
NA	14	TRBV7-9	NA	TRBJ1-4	CASKPGVANEKLFF	TGTGCCAGCAAACCAGGGGTGGCTAATGAAAAACTGTTTTTT
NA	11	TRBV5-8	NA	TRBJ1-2	CASSLGGGYTF	TGTGCCAGCAGCTTGGGCGGCGGCTACACCTTC
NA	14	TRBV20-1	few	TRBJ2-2	CSARDRERTGELFF	TGCAGTGCTAGAGATCGGGAAAGGACCGGGGAGCTGTTTTTT
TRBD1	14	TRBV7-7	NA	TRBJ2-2	CASSLGQFTGELFF	TGTGCCAGCAGCCTGGGACAGTTCACCGGGGAGCTGTTTTTT
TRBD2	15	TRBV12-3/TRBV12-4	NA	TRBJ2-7	CASSQGLALGYKQYF	TGTGCCAGCAGTCAGGGACTAGCCCTCGGGTACAAGCAGTACTTC
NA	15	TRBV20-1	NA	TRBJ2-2	CSARDVRRGTGELFF	TGCAGTGCTAGAGACGTGAGAAGAGGCACCGGGGAGCTGTTTTTT
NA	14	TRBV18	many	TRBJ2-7	CASSGDSDSYEQYF	TGTGCCAGCTCCGGAGACTCCGACTCCTACGAGCAGTACTTC
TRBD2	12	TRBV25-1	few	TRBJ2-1	CASTSGSGEQFF	TGTGCCAGCACTAGCGGGAGCGGTGAGCAGTTCTTC
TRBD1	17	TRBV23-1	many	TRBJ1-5	CASSLGQGSYSNQPQHF	TGCGCCAGCAGTCTGGGACAGGGTTCATATAGCAATCAGCCCCAGCATTTT
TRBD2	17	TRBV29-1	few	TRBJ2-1	CSVAGLAGESSYNEQFF	TGCAGCGTCGCCGGGCTAGCGGGAGAGAGCTCCTACAATGAGCAGTTCTTC
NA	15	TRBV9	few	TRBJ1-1	CASSVLQGGGTEAFF	TGTGCCAGCAGCGTATTACAGGGAGGTGGCACTGAAGCTTTCTTT
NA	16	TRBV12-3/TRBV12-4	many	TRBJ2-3	CASSQYSRESTDTQYF	TGTGCCAGCAGCCAATATAGCCGGGAAAGCACAGATACGCAGTATTTT
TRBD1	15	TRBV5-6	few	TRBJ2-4	CASSPTGLGKNIQYF	TGTGCCAGCAGCCCGACAGGGCTTGGCAAAAACATTCAGTACTTC
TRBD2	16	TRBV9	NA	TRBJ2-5	CASSLGTSGFRETQYF	TGTGCCAGCAGCCTCGGGACTAGCGGCTTTCGGGAGACCCAGTACTTC
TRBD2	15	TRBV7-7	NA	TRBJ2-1	CASSPGLAGANEQFF	TGTGCCAGCAGCCCGGGACTAGCGGGAGCCAATGAGCAGTTCTTC
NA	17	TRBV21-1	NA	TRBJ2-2	CASSNSSPWSVTGELFF	TGTGCCAGCAGCAATTCTTCCCCCTGGAGCGTCACCGGGGAGCTGTTTTTT